This T cell receptor beta chain was recovered during a study of graft-versus-host responses after intestinal transplantation. General observations from the study: In recipient marrow, GvH clones were found, and some appeared first in ileum or blood.

About this clone itself: Its matching antigen is unknown.

After removal of 4 bases from V and 6 bases from J, the junction contained 10 bases not matched to a gene. The germline gives CDR1 SGHRS, CDR2 YFSETQ. This CDR3 spans 16 amino acids. Only in-frame clones appear in the TCRdb table, and some are missing; sequencing was by immunoSEQ multiplex PCR. The sample records tens of thousands of clones, around 93% being singletons. Sequences were derived from unstimulated CD8+ T cells sorted from spleen or lymph node cells, sampled before intestinal transplant. This TCR was recovered from a human donor who received an intestinal transplant. The rearrangement links TRBV5-1 to TRBJ1-4; 9 positions match TRBD1. The CDR3 protein is CASSETGGWLDEKLFF. The CDR3 bases are TGCGCCAGCAGCGAGACAGGGGGTTGGCTCGATGAAAAACTGTTTTTT.